Shown below are 30 T cell receptor beta chains from a single sample sequenced in a study of T cell changes during pregnancy in multiple sclerosis. The assay was immunoSEQ multiplex PCR, and TCRdb's table has in-frame clones only and misses some. This table has around 36,000 clones, approximately 94% appearing once. This material consisted of peripheral blood, taken before pregnancy. The source is a female donor with multiple sclerosis, enrolled in a pregnancy study.

The chain employs TRBV5-6 and TRBJ1-5; 8 bases agree with TRBD1. The germline V gene has CDR1 SGHDT and CDR2 YYEEEE. J lost 4 bases, V lost 2 bases, and 2 bases had no gene match. The CDR3 loop spans 14 amino acids. CDR3 nucleotides: TGTGCCAGCAGCTTCGGACAGGGAAATCAGCCCCAGCATTTT. Translated, it gives CASSFGQGNQPQHF.

The chain employs TRBV6-5 and TRBJ2-6; 7 nucleotides align to TRBD1. The V segment lost 6 bases and the J segment 0 bases; nucleotides outside the gene matches: 2. The CDR3 loop spans 15 amino acids. From germline, CDR1 is MNHEY and CDR2 SVGAGI. The CDR3 DNA reads TGTGCCAGCAGCGGGACAGCCTCTGGGGCCAACGTCCTGACTTTC. It encodes CASSGTASGANVLTF.

The V call is TRBV18, the J call TRBJ2-2; 7 bases are shared with TRBD2. CDR1 is KGHSH and CDR2 is LQKENI in the germline V gene. With 5 bases clipped from V and 3 bases from J, the junction kept 6 bases outside the gene matches. This CDR3 region has 15 residues. In DNA, the CDR3 is TGTGCCAGCTCATCGGGACTATTGGACACCGGGGAGCTGTTTTTT. Protein product: CASSSGLLDTGELFF.

V gene TRBV2 combines with J gene TRBJ2-1, with D maybe TRBD1 (5 bases). V gave up 6 bases and J gave up 7 bases, with 19 bases separating them. Germline V gives CDR1 SNHLY, CDR2 FYNNEI. The CDR3 consists of 15 residues. The CDR3 sequence: CASRPDKLAPNEQFF. The CDR3 coding sequence is TGTGCCAGCAGACCGGACAAGCTGGCTCCTAATGAGCAGTTCTTC.

The CDR3 loop is CASSSGGVVKYNEQFF. The DNA for the CDR3 is TGTGCCAGCAGCTCGGGGGGGGTAGTCAAATACAATGAGCAGTTCTTC. The chain combines TRBV11-2 with TRBJ2-1; 8 nucleotides align to TRBD2. The junction had 9 bases not matched to a gene; V was cut back by 4 bases and J by 4 bases. Germline-derived CDR1 and CDR2 are SGHAT and FQNNGV. The CDR3 is made up of 16 amino acids. The whole variable domain, filled in from reference TRBV11-2 and TRBJ2-1, reads EAGVAQSPRYKIIEKRQSVAFWCNPISGHATLYWYQQILGQGPKLLIQFQNNGVVDDSQLPKDRFSAERLKGVDSTLKIQPAKLEDSAVYLCASSSGGVVKYNEQFFGPGTRLTVL.

J is TRBJ2-5 and V is TRBV4-2; D is unclear. The germline V and J ends were trimmed by 4 bases and 2 bases, with 11 bases remaining between them. The germline V gene encodes CDR1 LGHNA and CDR2 YNFKEQ. The CDR3 is 14 residues long. The CDR3 loop is CASSLTQSQETQYF. In DNA, the CDR3 is TGTGCCAGCAGCCTAACACAATCACAAGAGACCCAGTACTTC.

The rearrangement uses TRBV28 and TRBJ1-1; 8 nucleotides line up with TRBD1. The CDR3 is 15 amino acids. The junction had 9 bases not matched to a gene; V was cut back by 8 bases and J by 1 base. Germline CDR1 is MDHEN and CDR2 is SYDVKM. CDR3 DNA sequence: TGTGCCAGCCAGGGACAGGCTGCGTCGAACACTGAAGCTTTCTTT. It specifies CASQGQAASNTEAFF.

The DNA for the CDR3 is TGTGCCAGCAGCAGCACGACAGGGGCCGGGGCCAACGTCCTGACTTTC. Residues: CASSSTTGAGANVLTF. This chain links TRBV7-2 with TRBJ2-6, with TRBD1 identical over 8 bases. Germline CDR1 and CDR2: SGHTA and FQGNSA. V was pared by 5 bases and J by 4 bases, with 7 bases of the junction left unmatched. The CDR3 totals 16 residues.

J is TRBJ1-2 and V is TRBV11-2; D is ambiguous. Trimming took off 5 bases at V and 3 bases at J, with 16 bases between the two ends. CDR1 SGHAT and CDR2 FQNNGV come from the germline V gene. The CDR3 has 15 residues. The chain's CDR3 is CASSISHGVDYGYTF. DNA of the CDR3: TGTGCCAGCAGCATATCCCACGGGGTAGACTATGGCTACACCTTC.

The chain recombines TRBV21-1 with TRBJ2-7; no DNA check was done on the table's D call, TRBD1. TRBV21-1 is shown as a pseudogene. This CDR3 has 14 residues. CDR3 nucleotide sequence: TGTGCCAGCAGCAAAGGTGGGCAAAACTACGAGCAGTACTTC. It translates to CASSKGGQNYEQYF.

V usage is TRBV9 and J usage is TRBJ2-2, with 12 nucleotides matching TRBD2. After removal of 0 bases from V and 7 bases from J, the junction contained 4 bases not matched to a gene. The CDR3 contains 16 residues. The germline V gene encodes CDR1 SGDLS and CDR2 YYNGEE. CDR3 residues: CASSVASGRAGGELFF. The CDR3 DNA reads as TGTGCCAGCAGCGTAGCTAGCGGGAGGGCCGGCGGGGAGCTGTTTTTT.

V usage is TRBV5-6 and J usage is TRBJ2-1; D may be TRBD1 (5 bases). The CDR3 covers 15 residues. Germline values: CDR1 SGHDT, CDR2 YYEEEE. The V gene lost 2 bases and the J gene lost 8 bases, with 17 bases spanning the gap. The CDR3, as DNA: TGTGCCAGCAGCTTAACTTATCAGGGTTTCGATGAGCAGTTCTTC. Protein sequence: CASSLTYQGFDEQFF.

This chain joins TRBV30 and TRBJ2-3, with D possibly matching TRBD2 (6 bases). The CDR3 has 15 amino acids. CDR1 GTSNPN and CDR2 SVGIG come from the germline V gene (reference sequence). V gave up 2 bases and J gave up 2 bases, with 14 bases separating them. The CDR3 region is CAWSKLADYTDTQYF. CDR3 sequence (DNA): TGTGCCTGGAGTAAGTTAGCGGACTACACAGATACGCAGTATTTT.

The chain uses TRBV30 and TRBJ1-5, with TRBD1 as a possible D gene (6 bases). Per germline, CDR1 GTSNPN and CDR2 SVGIG (reference sequence). Trimming shortened V by 3 bases and J by 1 base, and 25 bases separated the two germline ends. CDR3 size: 19 residues. CDR3 bases: TGTGCCTGGAGACCCCCCCTGGACAGTCTCCTTGGGAGCAATCAGCCCCAGCATTTT. The encoded protein is CAWRPPLDSLLGSNQPQHF.

CDR3 sequence: CASISVDRGYTDTQYF. For the CDR3, the DNA is TGCGCCAGCATTAGCGTGGACAGGGGTTACACAGATACGCAGTATTTT. J is TRBJ2-3 and V is TRBV10-2; 9 bases map to TRBD1. The CDR3 length is 16 residues. Losses at the gene ends were 7 bases for V and 2 bases for J; bases not matched to a gene: 10. Looked up from germline, CDR1 is WSHSY and CDR2 is SAAADI.

The chain links TRBV9 to TRBJ2-7; 12 positions agree with TRBD2. The germline V gene encodes CDR1 SGDLS and CDR2 YYNGEE. Trimming took 0 bases from V and 2 from J; bases not matched to a gene: 6. The length of the CDR3 is 17 residues. CDR3 residues: CASSVEGWTSGAYEQYF. CDR3 sequence (DNA): TGTGCCAGCAGCGTAGAGGGGTGGACTAGCGGGGCCTACGAGCAGTACTTC.

The rearrangement uses TRBV7-3 and TRBJ1-1; the match to TRBD1 covers 10 bases. V lost 5 bases to trimming and J lost 6 bases; unmatched junction nucleotides: 6. Germline CDR1 SGHTA, CDR2 FQGTGA. This CDR3 spans 14 amino acids. Written as DNA, the CDR3 is TGTGCCAGCAGCCCGGACAGGGGGTCCCCTGAAGCTTTCTTT. It is translated as CASSPDRGSPEAFF.

V gene TRBV18 combines with J gene TRBJ2-1, with 10 bases aligning to TRBD2. The trim removed 6 bases at V and 10 bases at J, leaving 12 bases unmatched. This CDR3 comprises 15 residues. Per the germline V gene, CDR1 is KGHSH and CDR2 is LQKENI. Written as DNA, the CDR3 is TGTGCCAGCTCTCCTCTAGCGGGAGTGTCTAACGAGCAGTTCTTC. Its protein product is CASSPLAGVSNEQFF.

This clone has a single count. CDR3 sequence reads: CASSPPGLRLAEQYF. The CDR3 bases are TGTGCCAGTAGTCCGCCGGGACTACGACTAGCCGAGCAGTACTTC. The chain joins TRBV19 to TRBJ2-7; 7 positions match TRBD2. The germline V gene has CDR1 LNHDA and CDR2 SQIVND (reference sequence). V lost 5 bases to trimming and J lost 6 bases; unmatched junction nucleotides: 13. The CDR3 is made up of 15 amino acids.

The DNA for the CDR3 is TGTGCCAGCAGTTCAGGACAGCCAACTAATGAAAAACTGTTTTTT. Translation: CASSSGQPTNEKLFF. The chain employs TRBV28 and TRBJ1-4; possible D gene TRBD1, 6 bases. The CDR3 is made up of 15 amino acids. CDR1 and CDR2 from the germline V gene are MDHEN and SYDVKM. Trimming took 4 bases from V and 0 from J, leaving 9 bases between them.

The genes are TRBV5-1 and TRBJ2-7; tentatively, D is TRBD1 (6 bases). The CDR3 covers 14 residues. The V and J ends lost 0 bases and 6 bases respectively, with 13 bases between them. The germline V gene encodes CDR1 SGHRS and CDR2 YFSETQ. The CDR3 nucleotides are TGCGCCAGCAGCTTGGCAGGGCAGGGGATCGAGCAGTACTTC. Encoded protein: CASSLAGQGIEQYF.

The chain combines TRBV7-9 with TRBJ1-1; D is perhaps TRBD1 (5 bases). The V gene's germline CDR1 is SEHNR and CDR2 FQNEAQ (reference sequence). This CDR3 contains 15 residues. V gave up 3 bases and J gave up 1 base, with 12 bases separating them. DNA of the CDR3: TGTGCCAGCAGCTTTCCTACAGGTTGGAACACTGAAGCTTTCTTT. This encodes CASSFPTGWNTEAFF.

The count of this clone is one. This chain joins TRBV19 and TRBJ2-3; 7 bases are a match to TRBD1. Germline V gives CDR1 LNHDA, CDR2 SQIVND (reference sequence). The CDR3 loop spans 14 amino acids. The J segment lost 2 bases and the V segment lost 4 bases, leaving 3 bases of the junction unmatched. The CDR3 loop reads CASSTQGNTDTQYF. CDR3 sequence (DNA): TGTGCCAGTAGTACACAGGGGAACACAGATACGCAGTATTTT.

The chain employs TRBV6-5 and TRBJ1-6, with D maybe TRBD1 (6 bases). CDR3 length: 16 amino acids. CDR1 and CDR2 from the germline V gene are MNHEY and SVGAGI. Between the trimmed V and J ends, which lost 2 bases and 4 bases, there was a span of 12 bases. CDR3 bases: TGTGCCAGCAGTTACGGACAGACTACTTATAATTCACCCCTCCACTTT. It translates to CASSYGQTTYNSPLHF.

This clone showed up just once. This chain links TRBV18 with TRBJ1-2; no clear D. The germline V gene encodes CDR1 KGHSH and CDR2 LQKENI. With 1 base removed from V and 12 bases from J, the gap between germline ends came to 12 bases. This CDR3 contains 12 residues. CDR3 in DNA: TGTGCCAGCTCACCACAGAACCAGGAAAACACCTTC. This gives the protein CASSPQNQENTF. Looking up the rest from reference TRBV18 and TRBJ1-2 gives the full variable domain: NAGVMQNPRHLVRRRGQEARLRCSPMKGHSHVYWYRQLPEEGLKFMVYLQKENIIDESGMPKERFSAEFPKEGPSILRIQQVVRGDSAAYFCASSPQNQENTFGSGTRLTVV.

In its sample, this clone was seen once. The chain carries TRBV5-5 and TRBJ1-2; TRBD1 matches at 10 bases. This CDR3 contains 13 residues. V trimming: 5 bases; J trimming: 4 bases; junction bases outside the gene matches: 2. The germline gives CDR1 SGHKS, CDR2 YYEKEE (reference sequence). The CDR3 loop is CASRGTGVYGYTF. The CDR3 coding sequence is TGTGCCAGCAGGGGGACAGGGGTCTATGGCTACACCTTC.

The J gene is TRBJ2-7, the V gene TRBV30, with 7 bases aligning to TRBD2. This CDR3 comprises 13 residues. The trim removed 4 bases at V and 3 bases at J, leaving 6 bases unmatched. CDR1 GTSNPN and CDR2 SVGIG come from the germline V gene (reference sequence). As DNA, the CDR3 is TGTGCCTGGACCGCTGCGGGAGTCTACGAGCAGTACTTC. This translates into CAWTAAGVYEQYF. The variable domain in full, completed from reference TRBV30 and TRBJ2-7, reads SQTIHQWPATLVQPVGSPLSLECTVEGTSNPNLYWYRQAAGRGLQLLFYSVGIGQISSEVPQNLSASRPQDRQFILSSKKLLLSDSGFYLCAWTAAGVYEQYFGPGTRLTVT.

This chain joins TRBV28 and TRBJ2-6; D remains unclear. CDR1 is MDHEN, CDR2 SYDVKM, per germline. The CDR3 runs to 14 residues. Trimming cost V 6 bases and J 0 bases, with 6 bases left between them. CDR3 DNA: TGTGCCAGCAGGACTCGCTCTGGGGCCAACGTCCTGACTTTC. Amino acids: CASRTRSGANVLTF.

The chain uses TRBV14 and TRBJ2-1; the D gene is possibly TRBD1 (6 bases). This CDR3 is 17 amino acids long. The V and J ends lost 3 bases and 3 bases respectively, with 18 bases between them. Per the germline V gene, CDR1 is SGHDN and CDR2 is FVKESK. The CDR3 DNA sequence: TGTGCCAGCAGCCAGGACCTCAGGGGTGGTTTCTACAATGAGCAGTTCTTC. This encodes CASSQDLRGGFYNEQFF.

The chain carries TRBV11-3 and TRBJ2-7; possibly TRBD1 for D (5 bases). Germline V gene lookup returns CDR1 SGHNT and CDR2 YENEEA. There are 15 residues in the CDR3. V was cut by 0 bases and J by 4 bases, with 13 bases left in between. CDR3 nucleotide sequence: TGTGCCAGCAGCTTAGACCCAGCAGGGTTTTACGAGCAGTACTTC. It translates to CASSLDPAGFYEQYF. The complete variable domain, with remaining parts taken from reference TRBV11-3 and TRBJ2-7, reads EAGVVQSPRYKIIEKKQPVAFWCNPISGHNTLYWYLQNLGQGPELLIRYENEEAVDDSQLPKDRFSAERLKGVDSTLKIQPAELGDSAVYLCASSLDPAGFYEQYFGPGTRLTVT.